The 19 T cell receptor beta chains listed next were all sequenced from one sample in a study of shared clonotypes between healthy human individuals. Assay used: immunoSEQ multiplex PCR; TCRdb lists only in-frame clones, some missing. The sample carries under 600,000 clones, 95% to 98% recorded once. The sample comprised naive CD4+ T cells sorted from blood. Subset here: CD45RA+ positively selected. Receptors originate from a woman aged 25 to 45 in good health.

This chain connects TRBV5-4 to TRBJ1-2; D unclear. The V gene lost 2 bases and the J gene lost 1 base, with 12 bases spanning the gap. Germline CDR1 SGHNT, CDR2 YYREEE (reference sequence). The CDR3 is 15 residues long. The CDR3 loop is CASSFRLGDNYGYTF. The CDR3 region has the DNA TGTGCCAGCAGCTTCAGACTAGGAGATAACTATGGCTACACCTTC.

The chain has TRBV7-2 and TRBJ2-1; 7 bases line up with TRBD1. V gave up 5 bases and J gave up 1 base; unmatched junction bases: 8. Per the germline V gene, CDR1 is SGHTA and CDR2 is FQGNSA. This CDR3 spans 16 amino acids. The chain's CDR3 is CASSGYSGGSYNEQFF. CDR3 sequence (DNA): TGTGCCAGCAGCGGATACTCAGGGGGTTCCTACAATGAGCAGTTCTTC.

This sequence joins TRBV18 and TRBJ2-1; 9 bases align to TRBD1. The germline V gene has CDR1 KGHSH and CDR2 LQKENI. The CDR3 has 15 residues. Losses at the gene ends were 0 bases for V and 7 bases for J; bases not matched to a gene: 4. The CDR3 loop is CASSPPKGQGNEQFF. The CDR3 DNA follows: TGTGCCAGCTCACCACCCAAGGGACAGGGAAATGAGCAGTTCTTC.

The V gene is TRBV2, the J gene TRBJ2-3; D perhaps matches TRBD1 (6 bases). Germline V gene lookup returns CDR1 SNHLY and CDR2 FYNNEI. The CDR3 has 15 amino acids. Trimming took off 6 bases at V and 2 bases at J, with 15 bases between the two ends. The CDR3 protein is CASRLNTGFTDTQYF. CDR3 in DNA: TGTGCCAGCAGGTTAAACACAGGGTTCACAGATACGCAGTATTTT.

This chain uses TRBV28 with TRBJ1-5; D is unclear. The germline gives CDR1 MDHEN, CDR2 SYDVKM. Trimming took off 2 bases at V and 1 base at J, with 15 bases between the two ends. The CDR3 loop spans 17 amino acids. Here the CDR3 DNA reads TGTGCCAGCAGTTTAATATCCAGGCCCCCCAGCAATCAGCCCCAGCATTTT. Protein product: CASSLISRPPSNQPQHF.

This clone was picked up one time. The CDR3: CASSPRAGGSYEQYF. Written as DNA, the CDR3 is TGTGCCAGCAGCCCTCGTGCGGGGGGCTCCTACGAGCAGTACTTC. The chain is built from TRBV5-6 and TRBJ2-7; 8 bases map to TRBD2. CDR1 SGHDT and CDR2 YYEEEE come from the germline V gene. The CDR3 extends over 15 amino acids. J gave up 0 bases and V 4 bases, and 6 bases lay outside the gene matches. The full variable domain, its missing parts supplied by reference TRBV5-6 and TRBJ2-7, is DAGVTQSPTHLIKTRGQQVTLRCSPKSGHDTVSWYQQALGQGPQFIFQYYEEEERQRGNFPDRFSGHQFPNYSSELNVNALLLGDSALYLCASSPRAGGSYEQYFGPGTRLTVT.

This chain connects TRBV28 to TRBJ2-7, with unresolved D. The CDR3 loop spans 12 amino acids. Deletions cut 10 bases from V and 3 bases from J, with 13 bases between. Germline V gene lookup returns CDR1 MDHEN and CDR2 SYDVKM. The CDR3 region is CATSSTYYEQYF. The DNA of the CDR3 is TGTGCCACGTCATCCACATACTACGAGCAGTACTTC.

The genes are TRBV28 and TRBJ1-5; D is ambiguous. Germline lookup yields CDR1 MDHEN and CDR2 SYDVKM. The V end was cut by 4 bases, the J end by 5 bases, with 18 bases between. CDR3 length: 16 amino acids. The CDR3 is CASSSDQTREDQPQHF. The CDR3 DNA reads TGTGCCAGCAGTTCCGATCAAACAAGGGAGGATCAGCCCCAGCATTTT.

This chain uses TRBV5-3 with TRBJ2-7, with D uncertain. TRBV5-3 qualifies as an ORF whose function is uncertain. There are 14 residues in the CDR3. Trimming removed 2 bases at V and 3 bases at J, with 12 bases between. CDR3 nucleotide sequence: TGTGCCAGAAGCTTTCCGGGTATGGACTACGAGCAGTACTTC. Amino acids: CARSFPGMDYEQYF.

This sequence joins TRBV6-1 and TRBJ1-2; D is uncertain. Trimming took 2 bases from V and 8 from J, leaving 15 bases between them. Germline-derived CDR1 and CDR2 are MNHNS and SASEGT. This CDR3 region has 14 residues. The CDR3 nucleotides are TGTGCCAGCAGTGAAATTCGGACGGCCGGGGGCTACACCTTC. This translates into CASSEIRTAGGYTF.

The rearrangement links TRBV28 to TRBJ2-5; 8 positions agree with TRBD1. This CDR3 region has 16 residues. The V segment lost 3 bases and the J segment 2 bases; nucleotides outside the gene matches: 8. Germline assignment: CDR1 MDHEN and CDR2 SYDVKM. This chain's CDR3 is CASSFRTGSTQETQYF. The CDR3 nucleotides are TGTGCCAGCAGTTTCAGGACAGGGAGTACTCAAGAGACCCAGTACTTC.

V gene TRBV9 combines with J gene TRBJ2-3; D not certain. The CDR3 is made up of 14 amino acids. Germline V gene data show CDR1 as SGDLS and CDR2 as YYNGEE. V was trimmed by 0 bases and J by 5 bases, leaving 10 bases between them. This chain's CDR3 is CASSVDEWGDTQYF. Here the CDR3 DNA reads TGTGCCAGCAGCGTAGATGAATGGGGAGATACGCAGTATTTT.

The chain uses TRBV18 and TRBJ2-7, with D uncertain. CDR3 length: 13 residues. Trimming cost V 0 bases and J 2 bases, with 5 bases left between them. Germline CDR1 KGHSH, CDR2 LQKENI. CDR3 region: CASSPPNTYEQYF. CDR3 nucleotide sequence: TGTGCCAGCTCACCACCGAACACCTACGAGCAGTACTTC.

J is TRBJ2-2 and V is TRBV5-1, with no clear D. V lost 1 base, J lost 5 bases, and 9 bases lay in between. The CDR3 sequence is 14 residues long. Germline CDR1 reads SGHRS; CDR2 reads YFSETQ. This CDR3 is CASSLPTATGELFF. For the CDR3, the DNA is TGCGCCAGCAGCTTGCCCACAGCAACCGGGGAGCTGTTTTTT.

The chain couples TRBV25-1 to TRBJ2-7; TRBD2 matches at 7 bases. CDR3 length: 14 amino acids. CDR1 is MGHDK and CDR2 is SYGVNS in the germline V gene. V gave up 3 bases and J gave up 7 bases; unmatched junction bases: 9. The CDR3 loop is CASSEGGRYGEQYF. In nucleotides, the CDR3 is TGTGCCAGCAGTGAGGGGGGGAGGTACGGAGAGCAGTACTTC.

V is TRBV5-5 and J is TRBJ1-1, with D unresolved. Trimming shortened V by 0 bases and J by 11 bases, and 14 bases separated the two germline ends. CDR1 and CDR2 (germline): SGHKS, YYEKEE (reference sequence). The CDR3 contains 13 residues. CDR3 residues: CASSLAGGGHAFF. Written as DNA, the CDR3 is TGTGCCAGCAGCTTGGCCGGAGGCGGCCACGCTTTCTTT.

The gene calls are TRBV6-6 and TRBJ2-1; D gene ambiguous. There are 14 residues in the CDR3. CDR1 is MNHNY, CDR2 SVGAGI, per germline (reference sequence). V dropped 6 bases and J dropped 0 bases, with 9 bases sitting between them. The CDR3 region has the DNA TGTGCCAGCAGCCAGGCTTACTCCTACAATGAGCAGTTCTTC. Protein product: CASSQAYSYNEQFF.

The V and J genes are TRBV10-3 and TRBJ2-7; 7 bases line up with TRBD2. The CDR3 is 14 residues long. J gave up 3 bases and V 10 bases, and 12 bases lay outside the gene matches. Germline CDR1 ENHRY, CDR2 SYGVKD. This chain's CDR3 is CATYSGLKNYEQYF. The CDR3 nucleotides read TGTGCCACCTATAGCGGGCTAAAGAACTACGAGCAGTACTTC.

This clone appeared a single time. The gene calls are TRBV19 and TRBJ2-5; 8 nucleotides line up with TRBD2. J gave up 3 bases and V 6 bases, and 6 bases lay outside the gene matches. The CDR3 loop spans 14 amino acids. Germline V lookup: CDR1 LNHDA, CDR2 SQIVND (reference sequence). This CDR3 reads CASSETSAEETQYF. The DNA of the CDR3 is TGTGCCAGTAGCGAGACTAGCGCAGAAGAGACCCAGTACTTC.